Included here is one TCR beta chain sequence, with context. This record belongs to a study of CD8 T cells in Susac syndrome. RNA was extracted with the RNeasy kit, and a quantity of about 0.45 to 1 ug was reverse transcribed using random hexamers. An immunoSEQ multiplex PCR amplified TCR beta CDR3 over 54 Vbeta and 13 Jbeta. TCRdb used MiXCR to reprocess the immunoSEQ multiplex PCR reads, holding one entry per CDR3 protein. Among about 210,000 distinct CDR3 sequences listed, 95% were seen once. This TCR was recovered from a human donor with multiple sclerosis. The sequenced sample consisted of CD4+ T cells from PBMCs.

CDR3 protein: CSVDRGNYEQYF. Here the CDR3 DNA reads TGCAGCGTTGACAGGGGAAACTACGAGCAGTACTTC. The rearrangement uses TRBV29-1 and TRBJ2-7; D perhaps matches TRBD1 (6 bases). The CDR3 length is 12 residues. Trimming removed 3 bases from V and 3 bases from J, with 9 bases in between. Germline V gives CDR1 SQVTM, CDR2 ANQGSEA.